This T cell receptor (beta chain) was captured by sequencing in a study of human CD4 T cells and Enterobacteriaceae (dated by TCRdb to about 2020). Memory CD4+ T cells were FACS-sorted on a FACSAria III to over 95% purity as all CD4+ cells other than CD45RA+CCR7+CD95- naive cells. Blood from healthy donors was obtained from blood donation centers in Switzerland. Total CD4+ T cells and monocytes were enriched by positive selection with CD4 and CD14 magnetic microbeads. CD8+, CD14+, CD16+, CD56+, CD19+ and CD25-bright cells were excluded prior to sorting. To assess in vivo expansion of bacteria-reactive clonotypes, total memory CD4+ T cells from two blood donors were sequenced directly ex vivo. Ficoll-Paque Plus was used to isolate peripheral blood mononuclear cells from donor blood. The CDR3 measures 13 amino acids from cysteine to phenylalanine. CDR3 DNA is the only sequence kept; it has 39 bases, read in frame from the first base. CDR1 and CDR2 (SEHNR, FQNEAQ) derive from the germline V gene (reference sequence).

Deep-level sequencing was performed on ex vivo total memory CD4+ samples, with a detection sensitivity of one cell in 200,000. The QIAamp DNA Micro Kit was used to extract genomic DNA from cell pellets, and spectrophotometry was used to check the DNA quantity and purity. TCR Vbeta CDR3 regions were amplified with the immunoSEQ multiplex PCR assay. Sequencing of amplicons was performed on the Illumina HiSeq platform. Each retrieved sequence was 87 nucleotides long and included the CDR3 region. As for the authors' bioinformatics: A clonotype was defined as a unique productive TCR Vbeta nucleotide sequence, quantified by productive template frequency from ImmunoSEQ Analyzer V3.0. A threshold set at the top 5th percentile of each frequency-ranked repertoire was used to define expanded clonotypes. Repertoire overlap was computed as Chao-Jaccard with the R package fossil and visualized by nonmetric multidimensional scaling with the R package MASS. Entries here come from immuneACCESS through TCRdb and include only in-frame sequences with V and J called. Some clones fail to appear in such tables; in the studies checked, an unresolved V gene covers under half of the shortfall, and the cause of the remainder is unknown. V, J and clone size derive from that table, while D and trimming were established from the DNA sequence. The sample contains just under 30,000 clones, just under 85% of them found a single time. The ten largest clones add up to over 1.5% of the sample.

Overall study results and their limits: The reactivity of ex vivo clonotypes was inferred solely through the matching of nucleotide sequences to CFSE-low cultures from the same donors. Ex vivo, broadly cross-reactive clonotypes were observed to appear more expanded than specific clonotypes, with about 55% of the 19 and about 60% of the roughly 34 being found within the top 5%.

Concerning this clone itself: It has no known antigen specificity. Germline is not matched at one junction end, which may reflect a read error.

Material: memory CD4+ T cells from blood. What the cell subset or site label conveys for this sample: total memory CD4 T cells sorted directly ex vivo, unstimulated. The sequence derives from a human donor in good health. The chain employs TRBV7-9 and TRBJ2-5, and the D gene may be TRBD2, 5 bases matching. CDR3 protein: CASSLSSWVAIHF. The bases are TGTGCCAGCAGCTTAAGTAGTTGGGTAGCGATCCACTTC.